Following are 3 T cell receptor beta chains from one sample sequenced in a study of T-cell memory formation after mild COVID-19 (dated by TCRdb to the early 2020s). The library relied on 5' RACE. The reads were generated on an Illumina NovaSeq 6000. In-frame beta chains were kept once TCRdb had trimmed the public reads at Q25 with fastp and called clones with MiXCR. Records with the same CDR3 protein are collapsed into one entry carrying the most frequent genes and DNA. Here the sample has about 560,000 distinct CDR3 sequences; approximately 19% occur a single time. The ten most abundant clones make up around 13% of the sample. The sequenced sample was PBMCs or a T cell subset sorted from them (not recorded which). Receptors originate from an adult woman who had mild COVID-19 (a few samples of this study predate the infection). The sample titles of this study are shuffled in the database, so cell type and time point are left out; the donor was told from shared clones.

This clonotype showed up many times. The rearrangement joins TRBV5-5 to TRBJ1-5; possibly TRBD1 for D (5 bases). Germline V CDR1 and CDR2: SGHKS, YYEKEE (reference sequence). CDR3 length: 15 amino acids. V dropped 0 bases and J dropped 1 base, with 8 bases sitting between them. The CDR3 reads CASSLAGISNQPQHF. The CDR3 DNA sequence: TGTGCCAGCAGCTTGGCAGGGATAAGCAATCAGCCCCAGCATTTT. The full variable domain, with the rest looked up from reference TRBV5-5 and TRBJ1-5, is DAGVTQSPTHLIKTRGQQVTLRCSPISGHKSVSWYQQVLGQGPQFIFQYYEKEERGRGNFPDRFSARQFPNYSSELNVNALLLGDSALYLCASSLAGISNQPQHFGDGTRLSIL.

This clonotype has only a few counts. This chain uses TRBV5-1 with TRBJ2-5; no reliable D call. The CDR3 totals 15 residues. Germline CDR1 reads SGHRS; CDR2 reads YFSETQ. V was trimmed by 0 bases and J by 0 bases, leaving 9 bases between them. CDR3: CASSLGAPYQETQYF. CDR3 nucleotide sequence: TGCGCCAGCAGCTTGGGGGCCCCGTACCAAGAGACCCAGTACTTC.

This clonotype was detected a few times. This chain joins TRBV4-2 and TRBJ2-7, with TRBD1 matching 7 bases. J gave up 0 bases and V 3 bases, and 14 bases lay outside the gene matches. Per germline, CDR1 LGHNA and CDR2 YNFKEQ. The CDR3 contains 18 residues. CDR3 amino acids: CASSQESQTGLSSYEQYF. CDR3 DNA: TGTGCCAGCAGCCAGGAGAGCCAGACAGGGTTAAGCTCCTACGAGCAGTACTTC.